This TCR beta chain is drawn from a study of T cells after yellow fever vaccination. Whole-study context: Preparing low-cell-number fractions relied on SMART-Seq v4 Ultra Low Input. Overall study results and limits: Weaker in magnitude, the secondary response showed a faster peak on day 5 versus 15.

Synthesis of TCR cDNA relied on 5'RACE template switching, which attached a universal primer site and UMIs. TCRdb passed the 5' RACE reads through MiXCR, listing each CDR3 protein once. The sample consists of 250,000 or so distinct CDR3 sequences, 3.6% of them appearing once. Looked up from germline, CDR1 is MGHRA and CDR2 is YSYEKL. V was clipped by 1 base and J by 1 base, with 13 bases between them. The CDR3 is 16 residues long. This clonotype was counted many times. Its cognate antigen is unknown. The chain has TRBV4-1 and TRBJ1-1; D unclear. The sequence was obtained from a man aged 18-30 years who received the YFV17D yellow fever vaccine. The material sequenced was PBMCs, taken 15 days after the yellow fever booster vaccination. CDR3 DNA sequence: TGCGCCAGCAGCCAAGCGTTACTCCTCGGGAACACTGAAGCTTTCTTT. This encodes CASSQALLLGNTEAFF.